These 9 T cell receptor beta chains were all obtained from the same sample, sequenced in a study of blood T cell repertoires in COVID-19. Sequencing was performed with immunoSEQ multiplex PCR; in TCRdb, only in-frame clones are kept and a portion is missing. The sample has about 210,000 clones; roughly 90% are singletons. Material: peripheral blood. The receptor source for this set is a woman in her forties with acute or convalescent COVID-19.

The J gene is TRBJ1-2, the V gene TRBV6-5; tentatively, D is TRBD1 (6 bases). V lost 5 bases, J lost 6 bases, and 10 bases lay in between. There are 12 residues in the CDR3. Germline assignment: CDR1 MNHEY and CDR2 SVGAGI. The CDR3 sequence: CASSTTGNGYTF. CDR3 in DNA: TGTGCCAGCAGTACCACAGGGAATGGCTACACCTTC.

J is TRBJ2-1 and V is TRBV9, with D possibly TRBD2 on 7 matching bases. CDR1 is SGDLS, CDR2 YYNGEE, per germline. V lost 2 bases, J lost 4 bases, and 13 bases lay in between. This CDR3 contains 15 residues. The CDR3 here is CASSVGGALYNEQFF. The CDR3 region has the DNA TGTGCCAGCAGCGTTGGGGGGGCCCTATACAATGAGCAGTTCTTC.

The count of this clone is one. The CDR3 region has the DNA TGTGCCAGCAGCCAGCGTCAGGGGGGCACTGAAGCTTTCTTT. Its protein product is CASSQRQGGTEAFF. The V and J genes are TRBV7-8 and TRBJ1-1; 7 positions agree with TRBD1. Germline CDR1 is SGHVS and CDR2 is FQNEAQ. The CDR3 has 14 residues. V was clipped by 5 bases and J by 4 bases; unmatched bases: 7.

CDR3: CASSRGTGGNYGYTF. The CDR3 bases are TGTGCCAGCAGCCGCGGGACAGGGGGAAACTATGGCTACACCTTC. The rearrangement links TRBV7-8 to TRBJ1-2, with 11 bases fitting TRBD1. This CDR3 comprises 15 residues. V was pared by 5 bases and J by 2 bases, with 4 bases of the junction left unmatched. From germline, CDR1 is SGHVS and CDR2 FQNEAQ.

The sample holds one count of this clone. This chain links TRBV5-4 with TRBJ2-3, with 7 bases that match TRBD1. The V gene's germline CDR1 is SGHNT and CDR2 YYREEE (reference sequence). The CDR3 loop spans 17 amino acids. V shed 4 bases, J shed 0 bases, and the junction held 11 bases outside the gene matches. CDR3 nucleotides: TGTGCCAGCAGCCGGAAGGGGGCCCGGTATAGCACAGATACGCAGTATTTT. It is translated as CASSRKGARYSTDTQYF.

In DNA form, the CDR3 reads TGTGCCAGCAGTTACCGGGACAGGGGACTGGGTCAGCCCCAGCATTTT. Amino acids: CASSYRDRGLGQPQHF. This chain joins TRBV6-6 and TRBJ1-5; TRBD1 matches at 10 bases. Germline values: CDR1 MNHNY, CDR2 SVGAGI (reference sequence). The V segment lost 2 bases and the J segment 6 bases; nucleotides outside the gene matches: 7. The CDR3 contains 16 residues.

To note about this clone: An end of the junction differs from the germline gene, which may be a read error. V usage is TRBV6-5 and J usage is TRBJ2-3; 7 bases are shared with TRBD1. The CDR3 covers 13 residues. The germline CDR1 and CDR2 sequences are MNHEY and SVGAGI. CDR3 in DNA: TGTGCCAGCAGGGGCGACAGGACAGGTACGCAGTATTTT. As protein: CASRGDRTGTQYF.

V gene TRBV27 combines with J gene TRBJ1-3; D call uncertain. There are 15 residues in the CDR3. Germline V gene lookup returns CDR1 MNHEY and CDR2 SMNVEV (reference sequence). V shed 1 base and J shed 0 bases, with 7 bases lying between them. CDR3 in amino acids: CASSLYGPSGNTIYF. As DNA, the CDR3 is TGTGCCAGCAGTTTATACGGTCCCTCTGGAAACACCATATATTTT.

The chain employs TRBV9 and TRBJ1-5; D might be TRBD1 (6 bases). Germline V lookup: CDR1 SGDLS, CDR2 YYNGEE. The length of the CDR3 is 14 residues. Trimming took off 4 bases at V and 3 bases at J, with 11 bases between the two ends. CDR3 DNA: TGTGCCAGCAGCCCCCGGGACACCAATCAGCCCCAGCATTTT. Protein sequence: CASSPRDTNQPQHF. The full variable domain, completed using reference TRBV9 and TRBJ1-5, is DSGVTQTPKHLITATGQRVTLRCSPRSGDLSVYWYQQSLDQGLQFLIQYYNGEERAKGNILERFSAQQFPDLHSELNLSSLELGDSALYFCASSPRDTNQPQHFGDGTRLSIL.